This T cell receptor (beta chain) was captured by sequencing in a study of T cells in localized non-small cell lung cancer. CDR1 and CDR2 (germline): LGHNA, YNFKEQ. This CDR3 is built from 13 residues. V dropped 6 bases and J dropped 6; count of bases not matched to a gene: 1. Data came from immunoSEQ multiplex PCR; TCRdb stores just in-frame clones and leaves some out. The sample holds tens of thousands of clones, around 90% seen once. This chain links TRBV4-2 with TRBJ2-2, with 10 bases aligning to TRBD1. The sequence was collected from a man aged 40-75 years with stage I squamous cell lung carcinoma. Specimen: peripheral blood, collected before any cancer treatment. CDR3: CASRGTGAGELFF. The CDR3 region has the DNA TGTGCCAGCAGGGGGACAGGGGCCGGGGAGCTGTTTTTT.